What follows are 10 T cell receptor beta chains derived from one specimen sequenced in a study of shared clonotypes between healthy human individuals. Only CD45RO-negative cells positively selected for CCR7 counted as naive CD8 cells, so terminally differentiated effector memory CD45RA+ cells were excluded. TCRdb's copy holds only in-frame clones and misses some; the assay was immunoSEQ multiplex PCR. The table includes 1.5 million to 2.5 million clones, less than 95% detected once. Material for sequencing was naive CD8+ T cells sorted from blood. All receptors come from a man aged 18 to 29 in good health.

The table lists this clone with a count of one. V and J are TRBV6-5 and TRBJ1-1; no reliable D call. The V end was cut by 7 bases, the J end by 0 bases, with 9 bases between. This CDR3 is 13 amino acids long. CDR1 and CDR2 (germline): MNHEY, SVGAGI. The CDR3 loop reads CASMFDMNTEAFF. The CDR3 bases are TGTGCCAGCATGTTTGACATGAACACTGAAGCTTTCTTT.

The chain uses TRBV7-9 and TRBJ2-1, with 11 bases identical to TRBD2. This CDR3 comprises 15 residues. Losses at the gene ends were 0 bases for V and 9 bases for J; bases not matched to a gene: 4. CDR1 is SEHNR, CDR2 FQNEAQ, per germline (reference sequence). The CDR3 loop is CASSLASGGASEQFF. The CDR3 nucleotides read TGTGCCAGCAGCTTAGCTAGCGGGGGGGCAAGTGAGCAGTTCTTC.

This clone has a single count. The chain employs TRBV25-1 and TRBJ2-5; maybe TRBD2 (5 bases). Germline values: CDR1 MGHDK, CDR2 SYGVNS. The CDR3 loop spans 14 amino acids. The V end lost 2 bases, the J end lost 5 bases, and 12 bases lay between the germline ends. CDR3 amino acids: CASSEGEGGETQYF. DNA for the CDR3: TGTGCCAGCAGTGAAGGCGAGGGCGGCGAGACCCAGTACTTC. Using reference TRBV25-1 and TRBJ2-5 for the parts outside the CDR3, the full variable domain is EADIYQTPRYLVIGTGKKITLECSQTMGHDKMYWYQQDPGMELHLIHYSYGVNSTEKGDLSSESTVSRIRTEHFPLTLESARPSHTSQYLCASSEGEGGETQYFGPGTRLLVL.

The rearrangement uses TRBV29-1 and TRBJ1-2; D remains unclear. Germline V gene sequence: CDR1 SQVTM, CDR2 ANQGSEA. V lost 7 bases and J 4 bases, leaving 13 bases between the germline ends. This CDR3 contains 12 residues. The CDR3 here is CSALESGYGYTF. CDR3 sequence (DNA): TGCAGCGCCTTAGAATCGGGCTATGGCTACACCTTC.

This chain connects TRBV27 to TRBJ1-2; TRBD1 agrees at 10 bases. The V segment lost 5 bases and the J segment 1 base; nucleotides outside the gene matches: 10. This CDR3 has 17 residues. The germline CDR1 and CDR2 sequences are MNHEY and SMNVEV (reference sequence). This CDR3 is CASSPMTGGDLNYGYTF. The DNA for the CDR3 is TGTGCCAGCAGTCCTATGACAGGGGGCGACCTTAACTATGGCTACACCTTC.

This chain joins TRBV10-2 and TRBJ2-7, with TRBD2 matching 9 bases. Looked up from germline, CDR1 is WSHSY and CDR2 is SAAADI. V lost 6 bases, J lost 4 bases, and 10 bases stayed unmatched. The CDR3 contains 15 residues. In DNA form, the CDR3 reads TGCGCCAGCAGCCCCGTTGGGCGGGGGGGATACGAGCAGTACTTC. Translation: CASSPVGRGGYEQYF.

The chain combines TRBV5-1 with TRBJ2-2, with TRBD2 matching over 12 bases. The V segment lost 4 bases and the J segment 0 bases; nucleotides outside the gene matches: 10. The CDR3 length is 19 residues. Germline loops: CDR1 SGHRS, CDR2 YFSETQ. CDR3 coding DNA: TGCGCCAGCAGCCCCATTCCAGGACTAGCGGGGCCGAACACCGGGGAGCTGTTTTTT. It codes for CASSPIPGLAGPNTGELFF.

The CDR3 nucleotides read TGTGCCAGTAGTATGTACACTAACACTGAAGCTTTCTTT. Translated: CASSMYTNTEAFF. This sequence joins TRBV19 and TRBJ1-1; D is ambiguous. This CDR3 spans 13 amino acids. The V and J ends lost 3 bases and 2 bases respectively, with 7 bases between them. The V gene's germline CDR1 is LNHDA and CDR2 SQIVND (reference sequence).

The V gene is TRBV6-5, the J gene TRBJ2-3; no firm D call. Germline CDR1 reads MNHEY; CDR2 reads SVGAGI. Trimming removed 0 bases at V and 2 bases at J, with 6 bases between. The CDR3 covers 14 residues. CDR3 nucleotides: TGTGCCAGCAGTTACTCGACGCACACAGATACGCAGTATTTT. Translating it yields CASSYSTHTDTQYF.

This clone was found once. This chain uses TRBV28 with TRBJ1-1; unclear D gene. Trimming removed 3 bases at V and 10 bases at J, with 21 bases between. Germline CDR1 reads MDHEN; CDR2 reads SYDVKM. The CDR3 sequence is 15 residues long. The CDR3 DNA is TGTGCCAGCAGTTTTATAATCCGGGTTGGGCCGTTAGCTTTCTTT. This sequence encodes CASSFIIRVGPLAFF.